Reported below is one T cell receptor (beta chain). The antigen is undetermined. The sample belongs to a study of long-term antiretroviral therapy in people with HIV. Whole-study results and caveats: Post-ART diversity increased but stayed below transplant donor controls. Pre-ART expanded clones dominated the repertoire at every time point. Blood collection from about 2003 to 2018 possibly occurred under older ART regimens.

Specimens held roughly 0.9-10 million cryopreserved PBMC prior to DNA extraction. Germline V CDR1 and CDR2: MNHEY, SVGAGI. The CDR3 sequence is 14 residues long. Trimming shortened V by 2 bases and J by 4 bases, and 12 bases separated the two germline ends. Running of the v3.0 immunoSEQ assay took place at survey level. Profiled with immunoSEQ multiplex PCR; TCRdb holds only in-frame clones, not every one. The sample consists of some 23,000 clones, 76% of them appearing once. Sample: unsorted PBMCs, taken 0.5 years after starting antiretroviral therapy. The TCR comes from a woman aged 40 to 50 with HIV. The genes are TRBV6-5 and TRBJ2-7; no definite D call. For the CDR3, the DNA is TGTGCCAGCAGTTACAGCCTCCTGCGATACGAGCAGTACTTC. This translates into CASSYSLLRYEQYF.